This entry features one T cell receptor beta chain sequence. The sample is drawn from a study of technical replicates of blood from several donors. Generated by immunoSEQ multiplex PCR, the TCRdb table keeps only in-frame clones and is missing some. Seen here are about 80,000 clones, around 94% observed once, and the top ten hold 0.4% to 0.45%. V trimming: 4 bases; J trimming: 0 bases; junction bases outside the gene matches: 7. Germline V gene data show CDR1 as SGHKS and CDR2 as YYEKEE (reference sequence). The CDR3 is 15 residues long. The V and J genes are TRBV5-5 and TRBJ2-7; 7 bases line up with TRBD2. What was sequenced was T cells isolated from PBMCs. This clonotype originated in a human donor in good health. CDR3 loop: CASSTRDYRSYEQYF. The CDR3, as DNA: TGTGCCAGCAGCACTCGGGACTATCGCTCCTACGAGCAGTACTTC.